The 25 T cell receptor beta chains below all came from one sample that was sequenced in a study of T cells after posttransplantation cyclophosphamide. Using immunoSEQ multiplex PCR, the repertoire was profiled, and TCRdb retains in-frame clones only, with some absent. Observed are roughly 49,000 clones, no singletons, with the top ten taking about 2.2%. The sequenced sample consisted of PBMCs. These receptors originate from a man in his forties in good health, CMV-negative, and a related stem cell transplant donor.

This clone has a count of ten or more. This chain joins TRBV10-2 and TRBJ2-7; 9 bases match TRBD2. The V gene end was trimmed by 0 bases and the J gene end by 4 bases; junction bases not matched to a gene: 7. The CDR3 is 16 amino acids. The germline CDR1 and CDR2 sequences are WSHSY and SAAADI. The CDR3 nucleotides are TGCGCCAGCAGTGAGTCGAGGCTAGCGGGGACATACGAGCAGTACTTC. It translates to CASSESRLAGTYEQYF.

This clone appeared many times. The chain combines TRBV29-1 with TRBJ2-1, with 8 bases identical to TRBD1. The CDR3 length is 12 residues. The V segment lost 4 bases and the J segment 5 bases; nucleotides outside the gene matches: 1. Germline CDR1 is SQVTM and CDR2 is ANQGSEA. The CDR3 coding sequence is TGCAGCGTTGGGACAGGGAACAATGAGCAGTTCTTC. The encoded protein is CSVGTGNNEQFF.

This clone was seen many times. The chain combines TRBV7-2 with TRBJ2-3, with TRBD2 identical over 14 bases. With 4 bases clipped from V and 5 bases from J, the junction kept 5 bases outside the gene matches. Germline CDR1 is SGHTA and CDR2 is FQGNSA. This CDR3 spans 16 amino acids. The CDR3 sequence is CASSSGLAGAGDTQYF. The CDR3 DNA reads TGTGCCAGCAGCTCGGGACTAGCGGGAGCGGGAGATACGCAGTATTTT.

Many counts were recorded for this clone. The chain carries TRBV27 and TRBJ1-1; 10 nucleotides match TRBD1. Germline V gene sequence: CDR1 MNHEY, CDR2 SMNVEV (reference sequence). CDR3 length: 14 amino acids. The ends lost 4 bases at V and 5 bases at J; junction bases unmatched: 4. The CDR3 region is CASSWGTGVTEAFF. DNA of the CDR3: TGTGCCAGCAGTTGGGGGACAGGGGTGACTGAAGCTTTCTTT.

This clone was seen many times. V gene TRBV6-5 combines with J gene TRBJ2-7; 7 positions agree with TRBD1. Germline lookup yields CDR1 MNHEY and CDR2 SVGAGI. This CDR3 comprises 15 residues. V lost 8 bases and J lost 3; bases outside the gene matches: 13. The CDR3 DNA is TGTGCCAGCTCCAAGACGGGACAGAGGTTCTACGAGCAGTACTTC. It yields the protein CASSKTGQRFYEQYF.

This clone was recorded at least ten times. V and J are TRBV6-6 and TRBJ2-7; D call uncertain. Trimming took off 5 bases at V and 6 bases at J, with 8 bases between the two ends. CDR3 length: 11 residues. CDR1 is MNHNY, CDR2 SVGAGI, per germline (reference sequence). The CDR3 sequence: CASSPLSEQYF. DNA for the CDR3: TGTGCCAGCAGTCCCTTATCCGAGCAGTACTTC.

This clone was detected many times. The chain carries TRBV5-1 and TRBJ1-1, with D hard to call. The V gene's germline CDR1 is SGHRS and CDR2 YFSETQ. V was shortened by 0 bases and J by 7 bases, with 10 bases between the two germline ends. The CDR3 length is 13 residues. The CDR3 nucleotides read TGCGCCAGCAGCTTGGCCGAGGGATATGAAGCTTTCTTT. Amino acid sequence: CASSLAEGYEAFF.

This rearrangement joins TRBV27 to TRBJ2-5; 10 bases are a match to TRBD2. The J call may be wrong; the DNA end is better matched by TRBJ2-7. Germline CDR1 is MNHEY and CDR2 is SMNVEV (reference sequence). This CDR3 is 14 amino acids long. The CDR3 region has the DNA TGTGCCAGCAGTCTCGGACTAGCGGCGTACGAGCAGTACTTC. It is translated as CASSLGLAAYEQYF.

This clone was recorded many times. V usage is TRBV5-1 and J usage is TRBJ2-3; 7 positions agree with TRBD2. The CDR3 has 15 amino acids. Germline CDR1 and CDR2: SGHRS and YFSETQ. V lost 0 bases and J lost 1; bases outside the gene matches: 2. This chain's CDR3 is CASSLGLAGTDTQYF. The CDR3 nucleotides are TGCGCCAGCAGCTTGGGACTAGCTGGCACAGATACGCAGTATTTT.

In its sample, this clone was seen many times. This rearrangement joins TRBV5-1 to TRBJ2-7; a possible D gene is TRBD1 (6 bases). CDR1 and CDR2 from the germline V gene are SGHRS and YFSETQ. This CDR3 comprises 14 residues. Trimming pared 1 base from V and 3 bases from J, leaving 11 bases between. CDR3: CASSLTGQRYEQYF. CDR3 nucleotides: TGCGCCAGCAGCTTGACTGGACAGCGCTACGAGCAGTACTTC.

This clone has just a few counts. The chain couples TRBV6-6 to TRBJ1-1, with TRBD1 as a possible D gene (5 bases). V was cut by 0 bases and J by 5 bases, with 7 bases left in between. Per germline, CDR1 MNHNY and CDR2 SVGAGI (reference sequence). The CDR3 loop spans 13 amino acids. CDR3 coding DNA: TGTGCCAGCAGTTACTCAGGGGCGACTGAAGCTTTCTTT. It is translated as CASSYSGATEAFF.

This clone was detected ten times or more. The chain is built from TRBV18 and TRBJ2-7; 9 bases are shared with TRBD2. V was pared by 0 bases and J by 4 bases, with 7 bases of the junction left unmatched. The CDR3 covers 16 residues. Germline-derived CDR1 and CDR2 are KGHSH and LQKENI. CDR3 sequence: CASSPPGLAGTYEQYF. DNA for the CDR3: TGTGCCAGCTCACCACCTGGGCTAGCGGGAACTTACGAGCAGTACTTC.

Many counts were recorded for this clone. The chain employs TRBV11-3 and TRBJ2-5; maybe TRBD1 (5 bases). V lost 2 bases and J lost 5, with 9 bases in between. This CDR3 spans 13 amino acids. The germline V gene has CDR1 SGHNT and CDR2 YENEEA. This CDR3 reads CASSLIGAETQYF. The CDR3 nucleotides are TGTGCCAGCAGCTTAATAGGGGCCGAGACCCAGTACTTC.

This clone was counted many times. The chain combines TRBV28 with TRBJ2-7, with 10 positions matching TRBD2. There are 19 residues in the CDR3. Per germline, CDR1 MDHEN and CDR2 SYDVKM. With V trimmed by 5 bases and J by 4 bases, 20 bases remained unmatched. The CDR3 loop reads CASSMVLGLAGVFRYEQYF. The CDR3 DNA reads TGTGCCAGCAGTATGGTTCTGGGGCTAGCGGGAGTTTTTCGTTACGAGCAGTACTTC.

This clone was found many times. The V and J genes are TRBV13 and TRBJ2-1; TRBD2 might be the D (6 bases). The CDR3 extends over 17 amino acids. V lost 5 bases to trimming and J lost 8 bases, with 25 bases between them. In germline, CDR1 is PRHDT, CDR2 FYEKMQ (reference sequence). The CDR3 sequence: CASSTGTPGMRGDEQFF. The CDR3 DNA reads TGTGCCAGCAGCACCGGGACTCCCGGAATGAGGGGCGATGAGCAGTTCTTC.

The sample holds many counts of this clone. The genes are TRBV30 and TRBJ1-2, with TRBD1 as a possible D gene (5 bases). Between the trimmed V and J ends, which lost 5 bases and 0 bases, there was a span of 13 bases. Germline lookup yields CDR1 GTSNPN and CDR2 SVGIG (reference sequence). This CDR3 is 14 amino acids long. The DNA of the CDR3 is TGTGCCTGGTACCCTCCAGGGACTAACTATGGCTACACCTTC. Residues: CAWYPPGTNYGYTF. Variable domain in full (rest from reference TRBV30 and TRBJ1-2): SQTIHQWPATLVQPVGSPLSLECTVEGTSNPNLYWYRQAAGRGLQLLFYSVGIGQISSEVPQNLSASRPQDRQFILSSKKLLLSDSGFYLCAWYPPGTNYGYTFGSGTRLTVV.

This clone was found many times. V and J are TRBV28 and TRBJ1-1; possibly TRBD1 for D (5 bases). The CDR3 consists of 13 residues. V shed 5 bases and J shed 8 bases, with 15 bases lying between them. The germline CDR1 and CDR2 sequences are MDHEN and SYDVKM. The CDR3, as DNA: TGTGCCAGCAGTCCTACGGGGGAAGGAGAAGCTTTCTTT. Its protein product is CASSPTGEGEAFF. Using reference TRBV28 and TRBJ1-1 for the parts outside the CDR3, the full variable domain is DVKVTQSSRYLVKRTGEKVFLECVQDMDHENMFWYRQDPGLGLRLIYFSYDVKMKEKGDIPEGYSVSREKKERFSLILESASTNQTSMYLCASSPTGEGEAFFGQGTRLTVV.

This clone was seen many times. The gene calls are TRBV10-3 and TRBJ2-3; D unclear. The CDR3 runs to 12 residues. With 8 bases removed from V and 0 bases from J, the gap between germline ends came to 6 bases. Germline V gives CDR1 ENHRY, CDR2 SYGVKD. CDR3 nucleotide sequence: TGTGCCATCGGGCTTAGCACAGATACGCAGTATTTT. Translating gives CAIGLSTDTQYF.

This clone was counted at least ten times. V gene TRBV25-1 combines with J gene TRBJ1-3, with TRBD1 matching over 9 bases. The CDR3 spans 17 residues. Germline lookup yields CDR1 MGHDK and CDR2 SYGVNS. After removal of 5 bases from V and 0 bases from J, the junction contained 8 bases not matched to a gene. In nucleotides, the CDR3 is TGTGCCAGCAGTTCGGACAGGGGACATCTCTCTGGAAACACCATATATTTT. As protein: CASSSDRGHLSGNTIYF.

This clone appeared many times. This chain uses TRBV4-3 with TRBJ1-1, with D uncertain. The CDR3 is 14 amino acids. Looked up from germline, CDR1 is LGHNA and CDR2 is YSLEER. V was trimmed by 6 bases and J by 0 bases, leaving 11 bases between them. The CDR3 protein is CASSETALNTEAFF. In DNA, the CDR3 is TGCGCCAGCAGTGAGACTGCCCTGAACACTGAAGCTTTCTTT.

Ten or more counts support this clone. The rearrangement joins TRBV9 to TRBJ2-2, with 9 bases lining up with TRBD2. There are 16 residues in the CDR3. CDR1 SGDLS and CDR2 YYNGEE come from the germline V gene. V was pared by 4 bases and J by 5 bases, with 9 bases of the junction left unmatched. The CDR3 nucleotides read TGTGCCAGCAGCCCCCATGACACTAGCGGGACCGGGGAGCTGTTTTTT. Amino acid sequence: CASSPHDTSGTGELFF.

This clone was counted ten times or more. The chain carries TRBV10-3 and TRBJ2-6; D is perhaps TRBD2 (6 bases). Trimming took off 2 bases at V and 4 bases at J, with 12 bases between the two ends. Per the germline V gene, CDR1 is ENHRY and CDR2 is SYGVKD. CDR3 length: 16 amino acids. This chain's CDR3 is CAISELTGAGANVLTF. The CDR3 DNA sequence: TGTGCCATCAGTGAGCTGACGGGAGCCGGGGCCAACGTCCTGACTTTC.

This clone was seen many times. The chain has TRBV28 and TRBJ2-3; TRBD1 matches 10 bases. CDR1 is MDHEN, CDR2 SYDVKM, per germline. This CDR3 is 17 amino acids long. V shed 6 bases, J shed 1 base, and the junction held 10 bases outside the gene matches. The CDR3 sequence is CASSRRGTGAGTDTQYF. CDR3 nucleotide sequence: TGTGCCAGCAGCCGGAGAGGGACAGGGGCGGGCACAGATACGCAGTATTTT.

This clone was seen at least ten times. This chain uses TRBV7-3 with TRBJ2-7, with 7 bases aligning to TRBD2. The CDR3 covers 14 residues. J lost 4 bases, V lost 2 bases, and 5 bases had no gene match. Germline V gene data show CDR1 as SGHTA and CDR2 as FQGTGA. The CDR3 bases are TGTGCCAGCAGCTTAGGCGGGAGCGGGTACGAGCAGTACTTC. Amino acids: CASSLGGSGYEQYF.

The sample holds many counts of this clone. The chain recombines TRBV6-1 with TRBJ2-7, with 11 bases fitting TRBD1. V was pared by 3 bases and J by 0 bases, with 4 bases of the junction left unmatched. This CDR3 comprises 16 residues. Germline V lookup: CDR1 MNHNS, CDR2 SASEGT. CDR3 protein: CASSEPGQGASYEQYF. The CDR3 DNA is TGTGCCAGCAGTGAGCCCGGACAGGGGGCCTCCTACGAGCAGTACTTC.